This T cell receptor (beta chain) was sequenced in a study of blood T cell repertoires in COVID-19. For the study at large: There were acute and convalescent COVID-19 samples, and they came from the United States, Italy and Spain. The cDNA or gDNA used as material had been derived from T cells, B-cell-depleted T cells, or PBMCs.

Source study methods: Using reference gene primer amplification, nucleated cell counts were estimated. Clones were sequenced by immunoSEQ multiplex PCR, and TCRdb holds only the in-frame ones, with some missing. That table supplies the V and J calls and clone size; D and trimming were determined from the DNA. The data show about 80,000 clones, almost 85% seen once. Germline values: CDR1 SGHKS, CDR2 YYEKEE (reference sequence). V lost 7 bases to trimming and J lost 6 bases, with 13 bases between them. The CDR3 has 12 amino acids. Sequencing used peripheral blood. The clonotype comes from an elderly man with acute or convalescent COVID-19. The chain uses TRBV5-5 and TRBJ1-1; D gene uncertain. CDR3 residues: CASFLITAEAFF. As DNA, the CDR3 is TGTGCCAGCTTCCTCATCACAGCTGAAGCTTTCTTT.